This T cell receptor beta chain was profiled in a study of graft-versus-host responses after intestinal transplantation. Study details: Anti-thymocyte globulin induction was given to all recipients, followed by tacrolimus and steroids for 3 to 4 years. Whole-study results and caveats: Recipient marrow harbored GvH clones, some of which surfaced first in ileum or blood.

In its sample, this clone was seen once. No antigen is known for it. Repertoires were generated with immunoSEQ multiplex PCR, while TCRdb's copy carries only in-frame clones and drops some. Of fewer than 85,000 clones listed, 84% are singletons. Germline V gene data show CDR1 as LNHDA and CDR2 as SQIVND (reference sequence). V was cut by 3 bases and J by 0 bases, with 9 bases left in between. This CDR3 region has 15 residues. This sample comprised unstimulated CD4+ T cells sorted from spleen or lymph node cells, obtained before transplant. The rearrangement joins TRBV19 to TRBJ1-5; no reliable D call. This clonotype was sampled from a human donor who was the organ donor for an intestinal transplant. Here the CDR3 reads CASSIGVNSNQPQHF. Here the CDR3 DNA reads TGTGCCAGTAGTATCGGGGTTAATAGCAATCAGCCCCAGCATTTT.